One sample yielded the 21 T cell receptor beta chains listed below, sequenced in a study of early T cells in non-severe SARS-CoV-2 infection. TCRdb redid the calling of the 5' RACE reads with MiXCR, one entry per CDR3 protein. The sample lists nearly 60,000 distinct CDR3 sequences; 9.5% to 15% were seen once. The source material was whole blood. The source of these receptors is an adult who was a healthcare worker with PCR-confirmed SARS-CoV-2 infection or an uninfected control (not recorded which).

This clonotype has just a few counts. Sequence at one end of the junction differs from germline and may be a read error. V and J are TRBV25-1 and TRBJ1-2; TRBD1 agrees at 9 bases. CDR1 is MGHDK and CDR2 is SYGVNS in the germline V gene. The CDR3 contains 15 residues. The CDR3 bases are TGTGCCAGCACTGAATCCGGGACAGGGAACTATGGCTACACCTTC. This codes for CASTESGTGNYGYTF.

A word on this clonotype: The germline gene is not matched at one end of the junction; a read error may be the cause. The chain recombines TRBV11-1 with TRBJ1-2; D not certain. The CDR3 runs 12 residues. CDR1 is SGHAT and CDR2 is FQDESV in the germline V gene (reference sequence). CDR3 amino acids: CASTLDRGGYTF. The CDR3 bases are TGTGCCAGCACCTTAGACCGGGGAGGCTACACCTTC.

This clonotype was seen repeatedly, ten times or more. V is TRBV12-3 or TRBV12-4 and J is TRBJ2-1, with D possibly being TRBD1 (6 bases). This CDR3 is 13 amino acids long. With 6 bases removed from V and 3 bases from J, the gap between germline ends came to 9 bases. CDR3 bases: TGTGCCAGCAGGGAGGACAGCTACAATGAGCAGTTCTTC. It codes for CASREDSYNEQFF.

There are a few counts of this clonotype. This sequence joins TRBV28 and TRBJ2-5; D unclear. Deletions cut 5 bases from V and 0 bases from J, with 19 bases between. Per germline, CDR1 MDHEN and CDR2 SYDVKM. This CDR3 region has 17 residues. For the CDR3, the DNA is TGTGCCAGCAGTCCATTTCGGTCCGGGCCGTACCAAGAGACCCAGTACTTC. It specifies CASSPFRSGPYQETQYF.

J is TRBJ2-3 and V is TRBV9; tentatively, D is TRBD2 (5 bases). V was shortened by 0 bases and J by 0 bases, with 5 bases between the two germline ends. The germline V gene encodes CDR1 SGDLS and CDR2 YYNGEE. This CDR3 has 14 amino acids. The CDR3 loop is CASSVGESTDTQYF. The CDR3 DNA is TGTGCCAGCAGCGTAGGGGAGAGCACAGATACGCAGTATTTT.

This chain uses TRBV28 with TRBJ1-4; possibly TRBD1 for D (5 bases). CDR1 is MDHEN and CDR2 is SYDVKM in the germline V gene. The V end lost 5 bases, the J end lost 8 bases, and 15 bases lay between the germline ends. The CDR3 spans 14 residues. This chain's CDR3 is CASSPGGFGEKLFF. CDR3 bases: TGTGCCAGCAGTCCCGGGGGATTTGGAGAAAAACTGTTTTTT.

This clonotype was counted at least ten times. The CDR3: CASSQHPNEQFF. The CDR3 nucleotides are TGTGCCAGCAGCCAGCACCCCAATGAGCAGTTCTTC. The chain combines TRBV4-2 with TRBJ2-1; D uncertain. Trimming removed 3 bases from V and 6 bases from J, with 6 bases in between. Germline V lookup: CDR1 LGHNA, CDR2 YNFKEQ. This CDR3 comprises 12 residues.

The chain joins TRBV6-1 to TRBJ2-1, with TRBD1 matching over 8 bases. Germline CDR1 MNHNS, CDR2 SASEGT. Germline trimming cut 6 bases from V and 4 bases from J; bases unmatched to any gene: 2. The CDR3 has 13 amino acids. Here the CDR3 DNA reads TGTGCCAGCAGGGGGACAGGTTACAATGAGCAGTTCTTC. Its translation is CASRGTGYNEQFF.

The chain employs TRBV5-6 and TRBJ2-7; D is perhaps TRBD2 (6 bases). The CDR3 consists of 15 residues. The ends were cut back, 0 bases at V and 0 bases at J, with 10 bases in the middle. CDR1 and CDR2 from the germline V gene are SGHDT and YYEEEE. The CDR3 protein is CASSLGPGSSYEQYF. For the CDR3, the DNA is TGTGCCAGCAGCTTGGGTCCCGGGAGCTCCTACGAGCAGTACTTC.

The table lists this clonotype with a few counts. This sequence joins TRBV2 and TRBJ2-1, with D possibly TRBD2 on 6 matching bases. V dropped 4 bases and J dropped 4 bases, with 11 bases sitting between them. The length of the CDR3 is 14 residues. Germline V lookup: CDR1 SNHLY, CDR2 FYNNEI. This chain's CDR3 is CASSGPGRYNEQFF. CDR3 DNA: TGTGCCAGCAGTGGGCCAGGGAGGTACAATGAGCAGTTCTTC.

The chain couples TRBV29-1 to TRBJ1-2, with TRBD1 identical over 7 bases. Germline V gene data show CDR1 as SQVTM and CDR2 as ANQGSEA. The CDR3 totals 12 residues. Trimming at V came to 6 bases and at J to 8 bases, leaving 9 bases not matched to a gene. CDR3 sequence (DNA): TGCAGCGTGGTTTTAGGGGGCGACGGCTACACCTTC. Protein product: CSVVLGGDGYTF.

This clonotype appeared a few times. V and J are TRBV19 and TRBJ1-5, with D perhaps TRBD1 (6 bases). Germline CDR1 and CDR2: LNHDA and SQIVND (reference sequence). V lost 3 bases, J lost 0 bases, and 18 bases lay in between. This CDR3 has 18 amino acids. The CDR3 DNA sequence: TGTGCCAGTAGTATGGGGGGCTTCCTCGATTATAGCAATCAGCCCCAGCATTTT. Its protein is CASSMGGFLDYSNQPQHF.

This clonotype appeared a few times. The V call is TRBV7-3, the J call TRBJ1-6, with a possible D match to TRBD1 (6 bases). Germline loops: CDR1 SGHTA, CDR2 FQGTGA. Between the trimmed V and J ends, which lost 4 bases and 3 bases, there was a span of 7 bases. There are 14 residues in the CDR3. The DNA for the CDR3 is TGTGCCAGCAGCTCACAGGGCTATAATTCACCCCTCCACTTT. Its translation is CASSSQGYNSPLHF.

V and J are TRBV10-3 and TRBJ2-7, with a tentative D call TRBD1 (5 bases). Between the trimmed V and J ends, which lost 11 bases and 3 bases, there was a span of 11 bases. Germline V gene lookup returns CDR1 ENHRY and CDR2 SYGVKD. The CDR3 has 11 residues. This CDR3 is CASTGDYEQYF. The CDR3 DNA is TGTGCCTCAACAGGAGACTACGAGCAGTACTTC.

This clonotype was observed many times. The genes are TRBV3-1 and TRBJ2-1, with TRBD2 identical over 10 bases. In germline, CDR1 is LGHDT, CDR2 YNNKEL (reference sequence). J gave up 6 bases and V 1 base, and 9 bases lay outside the gene matches. The CDR3 loop spans 17 amino acids. The CDR3 loop is CASSQAGWVAGGNEQFF. The DNA of the CDR3 is TGTGCCAGCAGCCAAGCGGGTTGGGTAGCGGGGGGCAATGAGCAGTTCTTC.

This rearrangement joins TRBV7-6 to TRBJ2-3, with D tentatively TRBD1 (6 bases). CDR1 SGHVS and CDR2 FNYEAQ come from the germline V gene. The V end was cut by 6 bases, the J end by 4 bases, with 11 bases between. The CDR3 extends over 13 amino acids. CDR3 loop: CASRSGVSDTQYF. CDR3 in DNA: TGTGCCAGCAGATCAGGGGTATCAGATACGCAGTATTTT.

This clonotype was recorded at least ten times. The chain carries TRBV29-1 and TRBJ1-3; no clear D gene. The germline V gene encodes CDR1 SQVTM and CDR2 ANQGSEA. The CDR3 is 13 amino acids. V lost 0 bases, J lost 1 base, and 4 bases lay in between. The CDR3 here is CSVEEGSGNTIYF. The CDR3 region has the DNA TGCAGCGTTGAAGAGGGGTCTGGAAACACCATATATTTT.

Only a few counts were recorded for this clonotype. V and J are TRBV20-1 and TRBJ1-1; TRBD1 matches at 9 bases. J gave up 6 bases and V 1 base, and 6 bases lay outside the gene matches. Germline loops: CDR1 DFQATT, CDR2 SNEGSKA (reference sequence). The CDR3 length is 14 residues. CDR3 residues: CSARVRGQGSEAFF. The CDR3 bases are TGCAGTGCTAGAGTCCGGGGACAGGGCTCTGAAGCTTTCTTT.

This chain links TRBV10-3 with TRBJ2-1, with D unresolved. This CDR3 region has 12 residues. Trimming removed 3 bases at V and 6 bases at J, with 6 bases between. Germline V gives CDR1 ENHRY, CDR2 SYGVKD. The CDR3 loop is CAISEGSNEQFF. CDR3 in DNA: TGTGCCATCAGTGAAGGAAGCAATGAGCAGTTCTTC.

This clonotype appeared a few times. J is TRBJ2-1 and V is TRBV6-6; D is ambiguous. The germline V gene encodes CDR1 MNHNY and CDR2 SVGAGI (reference sequence). The CDR3 sequence is 16 residues long. Trimming stripped 5 bases from V and 4 bases from J, with 18 bases between. CDR3 amino acids: CASSGALGNRYNEQFF. DNA for the CDR3: TGTGCCAGCAGTGGTGCTCTGGGAAACCGGTACAATGAGCAGTTCTTC.

A few counts support this clonotype. The gene calls are TRBV6-4 and TRBJ2-3; tentative D call: TRBD2 (6 bases). Germline CDR1 MRHNA, CDR2 SNTAGT. V gave up 2 bases and J gave up 4 bases, with 13 bases separating them. The CDR3 length is 15 residues. The CDR3 DNA follows: TGTGCCAGCAGTGACGGCGGGATTTCGGCAGATACGCAGTATTTT. This codes for CASSDGGISADTQYF.